The 24 T cell receptor beta chains presented below share a single source sample, sequenced in a study of T cells in Graves' hyperthyroidism and ophthalmopathy. The TCR beta CDR3 regions underwent amplification using RNA transcripts as the source. Initially, a first-round RT-PCR of the TCR CDR3 employed the HTBI primer set. TCRdb re-called the multiplex PCR reads through MiXCR, storing one row per CDR3 protein. This table holds roughly 420,000 distinct CDR3 sequences, about 15% found once. Sequences were obtained from blood. The source of these receptors is a woman under 30 with Graves' hyperthyroidism.

Ten or more counts support this clonotype. The chain links TRBV9 to TRBJ2-1; D ambiguous. The germline CDR1 and CDR2 sequences are SGDLS and YYNGEE. The CDR3 runs 15 residues. V lost 0 bases and J lost 1, with 8 bases in between. In DNA, the CDR3 is TGTGCCAGCAGCGTAGACAGCCCGTCCTACAATGAGCAGTTCTTC. It yields the protein CASSVDSPSYNEQFF.

This clonotype came up many times. The genes are TRBV5-1 and TRBJ2-2; D is perhaps TRBD2 (5 bases). V was pared by 0 bases and J by 4 bases, with 10 bases between. This CDR3 comprises 15 residues. Germline CDR1 SGHRS, CDR2 YFSETQ. The CDR3 region is CASSLVGLSTGELFF. As DNA, the CDR3 is TGCGCCAGCAGCTTGGTTGGACTCTCCACCGGGGAGCTGTTTTTT.

This clonotype came up many times. The gene calls are TRBV11-2 and TRBJ2-1, with a possible D match to TRBD2 (5 bases). Germline assignment: CDR1 SGHAT and CDR2 FQNNGV. The CDR3 is 20 amino acids. Trimming removed 6 bases at V and 5 bases at J, with 32 bases between. The CDR3 bases are TGTGCCAGCAGAGGCGGGCGCGGCGGCTCCCCCTCCTTGCTGGACAATGAGCAGTTCTTC. Encoded protein: CASRGGRGGSPSLLDNEQFF.

This clonotype was picked up a small number of times. The rearrangement joins TRBV19 to TRBJ2-2; 11 bases line up with TRBD2. This CDR3 comprises 16 residues. Germline V CDR1 and CDR2: LNHDA, SQIVND (reference sequence). J gave up 3 bases and V 5 bases, and 5 bases lay outside the gene matches. The CDR3 DNA reads as TGTGCCAGTAGTCCCCAACTAGCGGGAGACACCGGGGAGCTGTTTTTT. Translation: CASSPQLAGDTGELFF.

Only a few counts were recorded for this clonotype. The V call is TRBV4-1, the J call TRBJ1-4, with 9 bases that match TRBD1. Germline V lookup: CDR1 MGHRA, CDR2 YSYEKL. The CDR3 extends over 16 amino acids. With V trimmed by 2 bases and J by 10 bases, 11 bases remained unmatched. Written as DNA, the CDR3 is TGCGCCAGCAGCCAAATCGGGACAGGGAGGAGAGCAAAACTGTTTTTT. Translating gives CASSQIGTGRRAKLFF.

This clonotype was seen ten or more times. The V call is TRBV10-2, the J call TRBJ2-5; D gene uncertain. Germline V gene data show CDR1 as WSHSY and CDR2 as SAAADI. The CDR3 spans 16 residues. Between the trimmed V and J ends, which lost 0 bases and 5 bases, there was a span of 16 bases. CDR3 protein: CASSESTQAARETQYF. DNA of the CDR3: TGCGCCAGCAGTGAGTCGACTCAAGCTGCTCGGGAGACCCAGTACTTC.

Regarding this clonotype: A much larger clonotype is one base distant, so this may be a read error. V gene TRBV6-2 or TRBV6-3 combines with J gene TRBJ2-7; 10 positions match TRBD2. CDR3 length equals 18 residues. After removal of 0 bases from V and 0 bases from J, the junction contained 8 bases not matched to a gene. The germline gives CDR1 MNHEY, CDR2 SVGEGT. The CDR3 loop reads CASSYSVISGGLSYEQYF. The DNA for the CDR3 is TGTGCCAGCAGTTACTCCGTGATTAGCGGGGGGCTCTCCTACGAGCAGTACTTC.

The table lists this clonotype with many counts. The rearrangement joins TRBV12-3 or TRBV12-4 to TRBJ1-2; D possibly corresponds to TRBD1 (6 bases). Trimming took 3 bases from V and 4 from J, leaving 9 bases between them. The CDR3 length is 13 residues. The DNA of the CDR3 is TGTGCCAGCAGTTTGGGGGGCTTCTATGGCTACACCTTC. It translates to CASSLGGFYGYTF.

The genes are TRBV19 and TRBJ1-4; possibly TRBD1 for D (5 bases). With 8 bases removed from V and 3 bases from J, the gap between germline ends came to 13 bases. Germline CDR1 LNHDA, CDR2 SQIVND (reference sequence). The CDR3 has 14 residues. Here the CDR3 reads CASGWGGANEKLFF. The CDR3, as DNA: TGTGCCAGTGGATGGGGGGGAGCTAATGAAAAACTGTTTTTT.

Regarding this clonotype: This may stem from a read error, because a much larger clone lies one nucleotide away. This sequence joins TRBV12-3 or TRBV12-4 and TRBJ1-1; no firm D call. V lost 3 bases to trimming and J lost 1 base, with 9 bases between them. The CDR3 covers 14 residues. CDR3 protein: CASSFGTPNTEAFF. In DNA form, the CDR3 reads TGTGCCAGCAGTTTCGGCACCCCGAACACTGAAGCTTTCTTT.

This chain joins TRBV6-6 and TRBJ2-2; 9 bases fit TRBD2. The trim removed 0 bases at V and 13 bases at J, leaving 6 bases unmatched. CDR1 is MNHNY and CDR2 is SVGAGI in the germline V gene (reference sequence). CDR3 size: 14 residues. CDR3 bases: TGTGCCAGCAGTTACTCGTTAGCGGGGGAGGGGCTGTTTTTT. Translation: CASSYSLAGEGLFF.

This clonotype was counted between two and nine times. The rearrangement links TRBV5-1 to TRBJ2-5; 9 bases fit TRBD2. Per the germline V gene, CDR1 is SGHRS and CDR2 is YFSETQ. The CDR3 extends over 15 amino acids. V gave up 4 bases and J gave up 4 bases; unmatched junction bases: 8. The CDR3 DNA is TGCGCCAGCAGCCCGTTCCCTAGCGGGACAGAGACCCAGTACTTC. It yields the protein CASSPFPSGTETQYF.

This clonotype has at least ten counts. The chain has TRBV28 and TRBJ2-7; possibly TRBD1 for D (6 bases). V was pared by 6 bases and J by 0 bases, with 9 bases between. From germline, CDR1 is MDHEN and CDR2 SYDVKM. This CDR3 is 13 amino acids long. This CDR3 is CASRKQGSYEQYF. CDR3 nucleotides: TGTGCCAGCAGAAAACAGGGCTCCTACGAGCAGTACTTC.

This clonotype has ten or more counts. The chain joins TRBV14 to TRBJ2-2; the D is unclear. V was clipped by 1 base and J by 0 bases, with 9 bases between them. Germline V CDR1 and CDR2: SGHDN, FVKESK. CDR3 length: 16 amino acids. The CDR3 region is CASSQVSGANTGELFF. Here the CDR3 DNA reads TGTGCCAGCAGCCAAGTTTCTGGCGCGAACACCGGGGAGCTGTTTTTT.

This chain joins TRBV9 and TRBJ2-7; TRBD2 agrees at 10 bases. This CDR3 comprises 14 residues. V dropped 5 bases and J dropped 8; count of bases not matched to a gene: 10. Germline CDR1 SGDLS, CDR2 YYNGEE. CDR3 bases: TGTGCCAGCAGTGAGCGGGGGGGCGTAGGTAAGCAGTACTTC. The encoded protein is CASSERGGVGKQYF.

This clonotype was counted many times. The chain uses TRBV5-1 and TRBJ2-7, with D possibly being TRBD1 (6 bases). Trimming took 4 bases from V and 0 from J, leaving 11 bases between them. There are 14 residues in the CDR3. The germline CDR1 and CDR2 sequences are SGHRS and YFSETQ. Here the CDR3 reads CASSLGQSSYEQYF. The CDR3 DNA is TGCGCCAGCAGCCTGGGACAAAGCTCCTACGAGCAGTACTTC.

This clonotype has only a few counts. The rearrangement joins TRBV19 to TRBJ1-5; 7 bases are shared with TRBD1. The CDR3 has 16 residues. CDR1 is LNHDA and CDR2 is SQIVND in the germline V gene (reference sequence). Losses at the gene ends were 7 bases for V and 4 bases for J; bases not matched to a gene: 13. The CDR3 DNA reads TGTGCCAGTATTGACTCTCTGACAGGGCTTAATCAGCCCCAGCATTTT. Its protein product is CASIDSLTGLNQPQHF.

This clonotype came up many times. This chain connects TRBV2 to TRBJ1-6; TRBD1 matches 9 bases. From germline, CDR1 is SNHLY and CDR2 FYNNEI. The CDR3 length is 16 residues. Trimming removed 8 bases from V and 0 bases from J; junction bases left unmatched: 5. The CDR3, as DNA: TGTGCCAGCTCATGGGACAGGGCCTCCTATAATTCACCCCTCCACTTT. Its protein is CASSWDRASYNSPLHF.

This clonotype was counted at least ten times. The chain couples TRBV6-1 to TRBJ1-3; D unresolved. The CDR3 totals 13 residues. Germline V gene data show CDR1 as MNHNS and CDR2 as SASEGT. V gave up 6 bases and J gave up 8 bases, with 14 bases separating them. The chain's CDR3 is CASSPRGLDTIYF. The CDR3 DNA reads TGTGCCAGCAGCCCTAGAGGATTGGACACCATATATTTT.

This clonotype was observed at least ten times. The chain has TRBV12-3 or TRBV12-4 and TRBJ2-1; no clear D. Trimming removed 4 bases from V and 0 bases from J, with 16 bases in between. This CDR3 is built from 17 residues. The CDR3 is CASSSPVSLSSYNEQFF. CDR3 in DNA: TGTGCCAGCAGTTCCCCCGTTTCCCTGAGCTCCTACAATGAGCAGTTCTTC.

This clonotype was counted at least ten times. V is TRBV2 and J is TRBJ1-5; D might be TRBD1 (5 bases). CDR1 and CDR2 from the germline V gene are SNHLY and FYNNEI. V lost 6 bases and J 11 bases, leaving 20 bases between the germline ends. The CDR3 has 14 amino acids. CDR3 coding DNA: TGTGCCAGCAGCCCGGGACCGGGCCTTGGGGCCCAGCATTTT. Protein product: CASSPGPGLGAQHF.

This clonotype showed up many times. V and J are TRBV6-6 and TRBJ1-2; a weak D match, TRBD1 (6 bases). The CDR3 covers 14 residues. Trimming shortened V by 1 base and J by 2 bases, and 8 bases separated the two germline ends. CDR1 and CDR2 (germline): MNHNY, SVGAGI (reference sequence). This CDR3 reads CASSYYRENYGYTF. The CDR3 DNA follows: TGTGCCAGCAGTTACTACAGGGAGAACTATGGCTACACCTTC.

In this sample, this clonotype turned up many times. In DNA, the CDR3 is TGCAGTGCTAGTACCGGGACCTCTAATGAGCAGTTCTTC. Amino acids: CSASTGTSNEQFF. The chain carries TRBV20-1 and TRBJ2-1, with D possibly being TRBD1 or TRBD2 (5 bases each). The ends were cut back, 3 bases at V and 7 bases at J, with 13 bases in the middle. The CDR3 has 13 amino acids. CDR1 and CDR2 (germline): DFQATT, SNEGSKA (reference sequence).

The chain has TRBV12-3 or TRBV12-4 and TRBJ2-3, with 10 bases fitting TRBD2. This CDR3 has 15 amino acids. V dropped 5 bases and J dropped 4; count of bases not matched to a gene: 6. DNA of the CDR3: TGTGCCAGCAGTCAGACTAGCGGGTACGCAGATACGCAGTATTTT. Its translation is CASSQTSGYADTQYF.